A few counts support the clone carrying this T cell receptor beta chain. Trimming took 0 bases from V and 4 from J, leaving 12 bases between them. The CDR3 covers 15 residues. Per the germline V gene, CDR1 is SGHDN and CDR2 is FVKESK. Clones were read by immunoSEQ multiplex PCR, and TCRdb kept only the in-frame ones, dropping some. The table has approximately 86,000 clones, 75% to 90% seen once. This specimen belongs to a study of blood T cell repertoires in COVID-19. This TCR was recovered from a woman in her 70s with acute or convalescent COVID-19. The chain joins TRBV14 to TRBJ1-2; the D gene is possibly TRBD1 (6 bases). What was sequenced was peripheral blood. The CDR3, as DNA: TGTGCCAGCAGCCAAGACTTGACAGGAGGCTATGGCTACACCTTC. Its translation: CASSQDLTGGYGYTF.